One and the same sample provided the 6 T cell receptor beta chains below, sequenced in a study of blood T cell repertoires in COVID-19. Sequencing was performed with immunoSEQ multiplex PCR; in TCRdb, only in-frame clones are kept and a portion is missing. The table shows 100,000 to 150,000 clones, with roughly two thirds occurring only once. Sequenced sample: peripheral blood. Receptors were obtained from a woman aged 70-85 years with acute or convalescent COVID-19.

The J gene is TRBJ1-3, the V gene TRBV7-2; 8 bases line up with TRBD1. The junction had 2 bases not matched to a gene; V was cut back by 4 bases and J by 3 bases. The length of the CDR3 is 14 residues. Germline V lookup: CDR1 SGHTA, CDR2 FQGNSA. CDR3 sequence reads: CASSSGQVGNTIYF. The CDR3 DNA sequence: TGTGCCAGCAGCTCGGGACAGGTTGGAAACACCATATATTTT.

The V call is TRBV5-5, the J call TRBJ2-1, with 9 positions matching TRBD1. From germline, CDR1 is SGHKS and CDR2 YYEKEE (reference sequence). CDR3 size: 15 residues. V lost 4 bases, J lost 4 bases, and 6 bases stayed unmatched. The CDR3, as DNA: TGTGCCAGCAGCGCAGTTGGACAGGGGTACAATGAGCAGTTCTTC. This translates into CASSAVGQGYNEQFF.

The CDR3 protein is CSARASGRGTYNEQFF. The CDR3 bases are TGCAGTGCTCGTGCTAGCGGGAGGGGAACCTACAATGAGCAGTTCTTC. The rearrangement joins TRBV20-1 to TRBJ2-1; 12 positions agree with TRBD2. The CDR3 covers 16 residues. With V trimmed by 5 bases and J by 2 bases, 7 bases remained unmatched. The germline gives CDR1 DFQATT, CDR2 SNEGSKA (reference sequence).

Comments on this clone: Compared with germline, one end of the junction differs, possibly owing to a read error. The chain links TRBV7-7 to TRBJ2-5, with D tentatively TRBD1 (6 bases). CDR1 is SSHAT and CDR2 is FNYEAQ in the germline V gene (reference sequence). This CDR3 has 14 residues. CDR3 bases: TGTGCTAGCAGCTTAGGCCCAGGGGAGGAGACCCAGTACTTC. Encoded protein: CASSLGPGEETQYF.

The V and J genes are TRBV18 and TRBJ1-2; D is possibly TRBD1 (5 bases). The CDR3 totals 14 residues. V was trimmed by 3 bases and J by 2 bases, leaving 10 bases between them. Germline V gene data show CDR1 as KGHSH and CDR2 as LQKENI. The CDR3 coding sequence is TGTGCCAGCTCACCGGAGACAGAGAACTATGGCTACACCTTC. Amino acid sequence: CASSPETENYGYTF.

CDR3 residues: CASPSEREFTDEQYF. CDR3 bases: TGTGCCAGCCCTAGTGAGCGGGAGTTCACGGACGAGCAGTACTTC. The rearrangement uses TRBV19 and TRBJ2-7; 8 positions agree with TRBD2. After removal of 9 bases from V and 5 bases from J, the junction contained 15 bases not matched to a gene. The CDR3 length is 15 residues. CDR1 and CDR2 (germline): LNHDA, SQIVND (reference sequence).